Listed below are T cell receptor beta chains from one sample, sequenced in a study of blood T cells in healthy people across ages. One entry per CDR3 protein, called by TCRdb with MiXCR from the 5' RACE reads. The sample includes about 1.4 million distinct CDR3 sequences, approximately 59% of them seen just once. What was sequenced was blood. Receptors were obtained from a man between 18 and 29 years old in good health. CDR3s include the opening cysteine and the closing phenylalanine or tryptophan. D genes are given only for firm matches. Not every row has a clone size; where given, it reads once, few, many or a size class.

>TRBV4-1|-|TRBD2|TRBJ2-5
CASSHGVAGGPSVWETQYF
TGCGCCAGCAGCCATGGAGTAGCGGGGGGTCCCTCCGTTTGGGAGACCCAGTACTTC
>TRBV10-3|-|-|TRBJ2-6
CAISELERGSGANVLTF
TGTGCCATCAGTGAGCTTGAACGGGGCTCTGGGGCCAACGTCCTGACTTTC
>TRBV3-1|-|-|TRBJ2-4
CASSQDIGGTKNIQYF
TGTGCCAGCAGCCAAGATATTGGGGGGACCAAAAACATTCAGTACTTC
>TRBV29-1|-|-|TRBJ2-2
CSPRDNRSTGELFF
TGCAGCCCCCGGGACAACCGATCGACCGGGGAGCTGTTTTTT
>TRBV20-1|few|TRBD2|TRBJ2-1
CSAELAGAPSSYNEQFF
TGCAGTGCTGAACTAGCGGGGGCCCCGAGCTCCTACAATGAGCAGTTCTTC
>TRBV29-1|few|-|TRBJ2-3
CSVVQGSPDTQYF
TGCAGCGTTGTTCAGGGGTCCCCAGATACGCAGTATTTT
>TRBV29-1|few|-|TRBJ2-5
CSVAKRLSQETQYF
TGCAGCGTTGCTAAGCGGCTGTCTCAAGAGACCCAGTACTTC
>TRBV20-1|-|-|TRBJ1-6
CSARPTGSSYNSPLHF
TGCAGTGCTAGACCTACAGGAAGCTCCTATAATTCACCCCTCCACTTT
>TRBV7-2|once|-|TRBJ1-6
CASSPGTAVNSPLHF
TGTGCCAGCAGCCCGGGGACGGCCGTCAATTCACCCCTCCACTTT
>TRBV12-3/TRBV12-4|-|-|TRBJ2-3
CASSPTVPSSSTDTQYF
TGTGCCAGCAGCCCGACAGTACCCTCCTCTAGCACAGATACGCAGTATTTT
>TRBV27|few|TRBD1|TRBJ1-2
CASSLLSGGGYTF
TGTGCCAGCAGTTTACTATCAGGGGGCGGCTACACCTTC
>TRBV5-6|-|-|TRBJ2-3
CASSERDMATDTQYF
TGTGCCAGCAGCGAGCGGGACATGGCCACAGATACGCAGTATTTT
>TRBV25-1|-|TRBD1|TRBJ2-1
CASSDRDRETFF
TGTGCCAGCAGTGACCGGGACAGGGAAACGTTCTTC
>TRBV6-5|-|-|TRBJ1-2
CASSGGSRYGYTF
TGTGCCAGCAGCGGGGGTTCCCGTTATGGCTACACCTTC
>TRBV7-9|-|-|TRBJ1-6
CASSLVRNNSPLHF
TGTGCCAGCAGCTTAGTCCGAAATAATTCACCCCTCCACTTT
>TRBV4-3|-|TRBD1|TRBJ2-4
CASSLIGGGRQYF
TGCGCCAGCAGCCTAATAGGGGGCGGTCGGCAGTACTTC
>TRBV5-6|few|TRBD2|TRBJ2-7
CASSSLAGSYNEQYF
TGTGCCAGCAGCTCGCTAGCGGGCTCCTACAATGAGCAGTACTTC
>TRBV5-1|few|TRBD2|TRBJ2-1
CASSSQTSGYEQFF
TGCGCCAGCAGCTCGCAGACTAGCGGGTATGAGCAGTTCTTC
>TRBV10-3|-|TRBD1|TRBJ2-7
CATFGQGPLGEQYF
TGTGCCACCTTCGGACAGGGCCCTTTGGGCGAGCAGTACTTC
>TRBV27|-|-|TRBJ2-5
CASSFGLGDQETQYF
TGTGCCAGCAGTTTTGGGCTAGGGGATCAAGAGACCCAGTACTTC
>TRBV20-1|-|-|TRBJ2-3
CCARRRALTDTQYF
TGCTGTGCTAGGCGCCGGGCTCTCACAGATACGCAGTATTTT
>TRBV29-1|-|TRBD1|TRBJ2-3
CSAGQGAGDTQYF
TGCAGCGCCGGACAGGGGGCAGGAGATACGCAGTATTTT
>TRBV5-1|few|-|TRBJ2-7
CASSLYRTGDDEQYF
TGCGCCAGCAGCTTGTACCGGACGGGAGATGACGAGCAGTACTTC
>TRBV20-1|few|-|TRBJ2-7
CSASRQWADYEQYF
TGCAGTGCTAGTAGACAGTGGGCGGACTACGAGCAGTACTTC
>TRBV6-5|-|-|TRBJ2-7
CASSRPNSYEQYF
TGTGCCAGCAGCCGGCCGAATTCCTACGAGCAGTACTTC
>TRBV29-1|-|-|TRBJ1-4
CSVEGDLNEKLFF
TGCAGCGTTGAGGGGGACCTGAATGAAAAACTGTTTTTT
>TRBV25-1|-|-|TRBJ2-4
CASSHHLGDEQYF
TGTGCCAGCAGTCACCACCTGGGGGATGAGCAGTACTTC
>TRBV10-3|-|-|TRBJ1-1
CTITAGSGTEAFF
TGTACCATCACGGCCGGGTCGGGCACTGAAGCTTTCTTT
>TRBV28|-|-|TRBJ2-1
CASSTIQEGRDEQFF
TGTGCCAGCAGTACCATACAGGAGGGTAGGGATGAGCAGTTCTTC
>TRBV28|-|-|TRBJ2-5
CASTKHGGRETQYF
TGTGCCAGCACCAAACACGGGGGGCGAGAGACCCAGTACTTC
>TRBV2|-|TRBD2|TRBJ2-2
CASSEQLAGRELFF
TGTGCCAGCAGTGAACAGCTAGCGGGGAGGGAGCTGTTTTTT
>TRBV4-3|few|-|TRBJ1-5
CASSPGVDYSNQPQHF
TGCGCCAGCAGCCCAGGTGTGGATTATAGCAATCAGCCCCAGCATTTT
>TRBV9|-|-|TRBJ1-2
CASSPQPQTGGGYGYTF
TGTGCCAGCAGCCCCCAGCCGCAGACAGGCGGGGGCTATGGCTACACCTTC
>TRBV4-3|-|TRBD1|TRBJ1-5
CASSQDSRGPDQPQHF
TGCGCCAGCAGCCAAGATTCAAGGGGGCCCGATCAGCCCCAGCATTTT
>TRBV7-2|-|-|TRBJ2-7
CASSLKGLTEQYF
TGTGCCAGCAGCTTAAAGGGGCTGACCGAGCAGTACTTC
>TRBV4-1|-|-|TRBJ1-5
CASSQDSGQASSFRPQHF
TGCGCCAGCAGCCAAGATTCCGGCCAGGCTTCCTCATTTAGGCCCCAGCATTTT
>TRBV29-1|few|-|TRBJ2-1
CSVEHRYSYNEQFF
TGCAGCGTTGAGCACAGATACTCCTACAATGAGCAGTTCTTC
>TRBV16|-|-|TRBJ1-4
CASSQFDTENEKLFF
TGTGCCAGCAGCCAGTTCGACACGGAGAATGAAAAACTGTTTTTT
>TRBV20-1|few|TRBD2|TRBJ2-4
CSAREASGAKNIQYF
TGCAGTGCTAGAGAGGCTAGCGGGGCCAAAAACATTCAGTACTTC
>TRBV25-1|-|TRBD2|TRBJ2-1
CATTGTRYNEQFF
TGTGCCACCACCGGGACTAGGTACAATGAGCAGTTCTTC
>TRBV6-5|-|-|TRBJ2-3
CASSYSGFYADTQYF
TGTGCCAGCAGTTACTCTGGCTTCTATGCAGATACGCAGTATTTT
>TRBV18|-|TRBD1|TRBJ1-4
CASSRDSSEKLFF
TGTGCCAGCTCAAGGGACAGTTCAGAAAAACTGTTTTTT
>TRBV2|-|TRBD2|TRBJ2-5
CASRGGLAGGPTETQYF
TGTGCCAGCAGGGGTGGACTAGCGGGGGGGCCTACGGAGACCCAGTACTTC